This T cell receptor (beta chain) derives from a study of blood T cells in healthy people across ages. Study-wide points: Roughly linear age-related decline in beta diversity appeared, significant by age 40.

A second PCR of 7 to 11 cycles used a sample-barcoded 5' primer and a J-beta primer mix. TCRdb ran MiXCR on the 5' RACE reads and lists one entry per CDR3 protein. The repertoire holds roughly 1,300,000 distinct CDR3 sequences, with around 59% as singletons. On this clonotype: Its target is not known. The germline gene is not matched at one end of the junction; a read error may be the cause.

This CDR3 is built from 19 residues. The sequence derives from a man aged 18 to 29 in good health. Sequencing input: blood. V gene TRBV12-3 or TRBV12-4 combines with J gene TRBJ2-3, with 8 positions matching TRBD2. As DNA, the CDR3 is TGTGCCAGCAGTTTTTTTAAATTCGTCCAGCGGGAGATAGCAGATACGGAGTATTTT. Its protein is CASSFFKFVQREIADTEYF.